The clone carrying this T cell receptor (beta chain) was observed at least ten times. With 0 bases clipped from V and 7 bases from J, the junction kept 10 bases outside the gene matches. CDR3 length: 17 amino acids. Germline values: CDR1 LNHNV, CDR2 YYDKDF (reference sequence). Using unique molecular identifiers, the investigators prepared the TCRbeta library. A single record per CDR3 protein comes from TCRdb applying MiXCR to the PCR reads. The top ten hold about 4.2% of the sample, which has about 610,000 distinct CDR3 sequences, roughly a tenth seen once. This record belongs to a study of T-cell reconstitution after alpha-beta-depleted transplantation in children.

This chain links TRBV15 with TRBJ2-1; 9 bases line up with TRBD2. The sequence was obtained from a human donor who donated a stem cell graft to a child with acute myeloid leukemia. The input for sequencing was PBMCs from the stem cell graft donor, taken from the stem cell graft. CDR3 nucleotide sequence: TGTGCCACCAGCAGAGATGTAGGTCTAGCGGGAAGGAATGAGCAGTTCTTC. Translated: CATSRDVGLAGRNEQFF. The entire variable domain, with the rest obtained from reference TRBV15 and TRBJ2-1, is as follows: DAMVIQNPRYQVTQFGKPVTLSCSQTLNHNVMYWYQQKSSQAPKLLFHYYDKDFNNEADTPDNFQSRRPNTSFCFLDIRSPGLGDTAMYLCATSRDVGLAGRNEQFFGPGTRLTVL.